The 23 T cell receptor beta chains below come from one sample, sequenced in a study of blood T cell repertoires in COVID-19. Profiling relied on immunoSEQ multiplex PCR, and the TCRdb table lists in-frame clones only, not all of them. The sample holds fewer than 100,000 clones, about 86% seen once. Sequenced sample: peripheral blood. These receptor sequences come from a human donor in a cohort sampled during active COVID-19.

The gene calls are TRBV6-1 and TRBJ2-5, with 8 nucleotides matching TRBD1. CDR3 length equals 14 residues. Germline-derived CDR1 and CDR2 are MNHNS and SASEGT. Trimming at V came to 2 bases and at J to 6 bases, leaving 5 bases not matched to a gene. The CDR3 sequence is CASSEQARGQTQYF. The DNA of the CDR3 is TGTGCCAGCAGTGAACAGGCCAGGGGGCAGACCCAGTACTTC.

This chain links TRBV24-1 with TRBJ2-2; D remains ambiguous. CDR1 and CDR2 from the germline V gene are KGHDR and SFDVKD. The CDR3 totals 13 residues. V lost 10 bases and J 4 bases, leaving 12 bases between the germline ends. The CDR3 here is CATSPSRTGELFF. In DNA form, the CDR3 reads TGTGCCACAAGCCCATCCCGCACCGGGGAGCTGTTTTTT.

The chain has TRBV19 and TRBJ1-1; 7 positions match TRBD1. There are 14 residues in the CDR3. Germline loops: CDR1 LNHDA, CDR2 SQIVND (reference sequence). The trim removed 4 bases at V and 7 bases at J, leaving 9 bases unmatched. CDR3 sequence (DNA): TGTGCCAGTAGTAGGGACAGAGGTACCCTTGAAGCTTTCTTT. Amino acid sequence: CASSRDRGTLEAFF. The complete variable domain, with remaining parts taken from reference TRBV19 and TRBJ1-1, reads DGGITQSPKYLFRKEGQNVTLSCEQNLNHDAMYWYRQDPGQGLRLIYYSQIVNDFQKGDIAEGYSVSREKKESFPLTVTSAQKNPTAFYLCASSRDRGTLEAFFGQGTRLTVV.

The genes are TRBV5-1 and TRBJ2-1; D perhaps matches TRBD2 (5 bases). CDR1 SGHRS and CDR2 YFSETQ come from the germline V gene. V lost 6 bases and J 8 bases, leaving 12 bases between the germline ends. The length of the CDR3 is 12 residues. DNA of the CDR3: TGCGCCAGCACCGATCACGGGGATGAGCAGTTCTTC. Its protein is CASTDHGDEQFF.

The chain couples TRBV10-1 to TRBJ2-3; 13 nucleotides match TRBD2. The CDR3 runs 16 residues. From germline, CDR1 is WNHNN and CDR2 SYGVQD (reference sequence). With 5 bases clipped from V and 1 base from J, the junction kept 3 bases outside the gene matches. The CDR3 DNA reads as TGCGCCAGCAGTCCCGGACTAGCGGGGGGCACAGATACGCAGTATTTT. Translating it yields CASSPGLAGGTDTQYF.

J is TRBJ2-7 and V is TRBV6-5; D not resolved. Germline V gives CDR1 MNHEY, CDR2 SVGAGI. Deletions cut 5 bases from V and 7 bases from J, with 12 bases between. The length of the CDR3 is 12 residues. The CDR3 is CASSTGLLEQYF. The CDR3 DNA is TGTGCCAGCAGTACCGGGTTGCTAGAGCAGTACTTC.

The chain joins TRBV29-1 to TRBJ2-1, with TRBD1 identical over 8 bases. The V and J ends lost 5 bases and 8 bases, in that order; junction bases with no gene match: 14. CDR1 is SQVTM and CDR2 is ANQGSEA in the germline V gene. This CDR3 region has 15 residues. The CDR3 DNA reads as TGCAGCGTTACGCGATCCGGACAGGGTTTGTATGAGCAGTTCTTC. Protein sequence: CSVTRSGQGLYEQFF.

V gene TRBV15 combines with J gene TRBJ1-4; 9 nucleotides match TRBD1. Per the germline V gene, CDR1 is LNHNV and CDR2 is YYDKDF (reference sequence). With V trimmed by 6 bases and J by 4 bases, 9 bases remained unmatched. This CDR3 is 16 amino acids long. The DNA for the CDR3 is TGTGCCACCAGAAGCATGGACAGGGGATTTAATGAAAAACTGTTTTTT. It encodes CATRSMDRGFNEKLFF.

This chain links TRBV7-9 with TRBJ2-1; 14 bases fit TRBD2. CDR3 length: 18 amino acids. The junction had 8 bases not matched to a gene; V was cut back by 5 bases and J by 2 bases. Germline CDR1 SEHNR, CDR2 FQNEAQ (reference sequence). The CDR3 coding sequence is TGTGCCAGCAGCCCGGGACTAGCGGGAGACATCGCCTACAATGAGCAGTTCTTC. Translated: CASSPGLAGDIAYNEQFF.

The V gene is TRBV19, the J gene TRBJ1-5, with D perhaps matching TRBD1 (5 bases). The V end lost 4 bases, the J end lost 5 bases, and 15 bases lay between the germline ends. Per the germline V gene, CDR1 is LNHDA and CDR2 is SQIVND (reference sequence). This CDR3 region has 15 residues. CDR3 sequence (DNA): TGTGCCAGTAGTACACTGACAGTGGGCTATCAGCCCCAGCATTTT. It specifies CASSTLTVGYQPQHF.

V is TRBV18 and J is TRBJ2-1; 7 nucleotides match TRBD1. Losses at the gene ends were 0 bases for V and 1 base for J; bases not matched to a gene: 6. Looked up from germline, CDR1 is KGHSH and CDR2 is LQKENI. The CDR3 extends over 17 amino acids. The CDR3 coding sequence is TGTGCCAGCTCACCACCGTCGGGCAGGGGGTCCTACAATGAGCAGTTCTTC. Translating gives CASSPPSGRGSYNEQFF. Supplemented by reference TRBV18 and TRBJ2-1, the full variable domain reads NAGVMQNPRHLVRRRGQEARLRCSPMKGHSHVYWYRQLPEEGLKFMVYLQKENIIDESGMPKERFSAEFPKEGPSILRIQQVVRGDSAAYFCASSPPSGRGSYNEQFFGPGTRLTVL.

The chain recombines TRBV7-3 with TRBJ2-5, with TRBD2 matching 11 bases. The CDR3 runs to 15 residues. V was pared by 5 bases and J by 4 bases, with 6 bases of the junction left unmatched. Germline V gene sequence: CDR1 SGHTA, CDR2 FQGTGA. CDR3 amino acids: CASSNSGGAAETQYF. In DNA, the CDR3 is TGTGCCAGCAGCAATAGCGGGGGGGCGGCAGAGACCCAGTACTTC.

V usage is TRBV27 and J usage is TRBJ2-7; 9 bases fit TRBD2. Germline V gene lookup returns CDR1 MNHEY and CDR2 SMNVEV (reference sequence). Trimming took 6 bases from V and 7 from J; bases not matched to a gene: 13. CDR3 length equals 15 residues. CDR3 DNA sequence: TGTGCCAGCAGAGCCCTCGCGATAGCGGGAGTGGAGCAGTACTTC. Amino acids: CASRALAIAGVEQYF.

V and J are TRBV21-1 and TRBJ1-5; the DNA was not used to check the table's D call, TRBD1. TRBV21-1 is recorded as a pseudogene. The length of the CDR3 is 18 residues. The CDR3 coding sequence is TGTGCCAGCACCTTCCGCCCAGGACAGGGAACGAGCAATCAGCCCCAGCATTTT. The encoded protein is CASTFRPGQGTSNQPQHF.

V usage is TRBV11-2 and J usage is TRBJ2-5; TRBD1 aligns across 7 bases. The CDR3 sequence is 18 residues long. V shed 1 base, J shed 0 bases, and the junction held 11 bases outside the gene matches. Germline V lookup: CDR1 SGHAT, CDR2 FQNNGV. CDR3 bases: TGTGCCAGCAGCTTAGTCACCCAAGAGGGGGCCAACCAAGAGACCCAGTACTTC. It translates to CASSLVTQEGANQETQYF.

The CDR3 is CASIPDRKTNYGYTF. In DNA, the CDR3 is TGTGCCAGCATTCCTGACAGAAAGACTAACTATGGCTACACCTTC. The chain recombines TRBV27 with TRBJ1-2; TRBD1 is a possible D gene (5 bases). Germline V lookup: CDR1 MNHEY, CDR2 SMNVEV (reference sequence). The germline V and J ends were trimmed by 7 bases and 0 bases, with 15 bases remaining between them. There are 15 residues in the CDR3.

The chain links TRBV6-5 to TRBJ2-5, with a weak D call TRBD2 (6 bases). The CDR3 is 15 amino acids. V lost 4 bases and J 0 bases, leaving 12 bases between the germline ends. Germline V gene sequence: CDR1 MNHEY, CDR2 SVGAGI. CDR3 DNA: TGTGCCAGCAGTTGGCTGCGGGGTTACCAAGAGACCCAGTACTTC. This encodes CASSWLRGYQETQYF.

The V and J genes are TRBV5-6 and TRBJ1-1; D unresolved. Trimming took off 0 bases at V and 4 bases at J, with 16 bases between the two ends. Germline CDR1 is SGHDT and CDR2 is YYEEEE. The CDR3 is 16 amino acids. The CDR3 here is CASSLAGVVRGTEAFF. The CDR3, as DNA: TGTGCCAGCAGCTTGGCTGGTGTGGTACGGGGCACTGAAGCTTTCTTT.

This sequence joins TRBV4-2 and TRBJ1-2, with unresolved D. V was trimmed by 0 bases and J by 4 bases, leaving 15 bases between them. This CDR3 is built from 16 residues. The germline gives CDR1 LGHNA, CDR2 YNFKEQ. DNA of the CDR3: TGTGCCAGCAGCCAAGATCTCTCTGTGTACACCTATGGCTACACCTTC. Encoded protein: CASSQDLSVYTYGYTF.

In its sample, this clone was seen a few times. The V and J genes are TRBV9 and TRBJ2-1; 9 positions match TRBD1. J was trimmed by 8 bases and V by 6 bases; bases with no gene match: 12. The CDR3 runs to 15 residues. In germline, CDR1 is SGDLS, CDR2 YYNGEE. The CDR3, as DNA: TGTGCCAGCAAGAGGGGGGACAGGGTTTCCGATGAGCAGTTCTTC. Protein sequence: CASKRGDRVSDEQFF.

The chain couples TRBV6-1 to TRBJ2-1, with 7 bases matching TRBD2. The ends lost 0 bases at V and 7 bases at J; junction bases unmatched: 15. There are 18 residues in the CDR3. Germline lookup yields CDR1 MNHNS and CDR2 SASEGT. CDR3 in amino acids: CASSEARVLAEKMNEQFF. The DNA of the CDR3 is TGTGCCAGCAGTGAAGCGAGGGTTCTAGCGGAGAAGATGAATGAGCAGTTCTTC.

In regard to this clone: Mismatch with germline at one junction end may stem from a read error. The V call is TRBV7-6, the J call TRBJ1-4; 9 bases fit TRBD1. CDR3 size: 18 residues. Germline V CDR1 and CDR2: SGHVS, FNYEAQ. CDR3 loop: CASSLARIGDRVDEKLFF. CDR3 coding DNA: TGTGCCAGCAGCCTAGCGCGAATCGGGGACAGGGTAGATGAAAAACTGTTTTTT.

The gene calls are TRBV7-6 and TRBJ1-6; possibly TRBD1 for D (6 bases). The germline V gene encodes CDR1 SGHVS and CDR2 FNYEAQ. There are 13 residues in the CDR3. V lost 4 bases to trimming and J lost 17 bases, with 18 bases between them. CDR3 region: CASSYPPRTVIHF. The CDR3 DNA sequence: TGTGCCAGCAGCTACCCTCCAAGGACAGTGATCCACTTT.